The clone carrying this T cell receptor beta chain was observed a handful of times. Each TRB amplification used about 220-500 ng of genomic DNA from blood. These data belong to a study of T and B cells in COVID-19 patients. Whole-study context: The recovered patients had mostly mild to moderate COVID-19 with outpatient management.

The CDR3 extends over 13 amino acids. V gave up 2 bases and J gave up 5 bases, with 9 bases separating them. In germline, CDR1 is SGHRS, CDR2 YFSETQ. BIOMED2 TRB-A/B primer pools were used in multiplex TRB PCR. In TCRdb, the multiplex PCR reads were re-called with MiXCR into one record per CDR3 protein. Of around 8,400 distinct CDR3 sequences in the sample, about 28% were seen once. The source of this sequence is a human donor who had recovered from COVID-19. The sample comprised blood. The rearrangement links TRBV5-1 to TRBJ2-3, with D unresolved. The CDR3 loop reads CASSFPKRDTQYF. CDR3 coding DNA: TGCGCCAGCAGCTTTCCTAAGAGAGATACGCAGTATTTT.